This entry is about one TCR beta chain. This sample is part of a study of blood T cell repertoires in COVID-19. Study as a whole: The United States, Italy and Spain were the sources of the acute and convalescent COVID-19 samples. Sources were T cells, B-cell-depleted T cells, or PBMCs; the material itself was cDNA or gDNA.

How the authors handled the data: Scientists estimated how many nucleated cells there were by amplifying reference gene primers. The data were produced by immunoSEQ multiplex PCR, yet TCRdb's version contains in-frame clones alone and is incomplete. The D gene and trimming were derived from the DNA, and the V and J assignments and clone size from that table. The data contain around 100,000 clones, more than 75% of them seen just once; the ten biggest clones take up 3.5% to 5.5%. The CDR3 length is 15 residues. Between the trimmed V and J ends, which lost 1 base and 4 bases, there was a span of 13 bases. In germline, CDR1 is LGHNA, CDR2 YSLEER.

V gene TRBV4-3 combines with J gene TRBJ1-2; a possible D gene is TRBD1 (6 bases). The sample was peripheral blood. The receptor was derived from a man aged 35-49 years with acute or convalescent COVID-19. DNA of the CDR3: TGCGCCAGCAGCCAAGGTGTGGTAGGGGGCTATGGCTACACCTTC. Amino acids: CASSQGVVGGYGYTF.